In its sample, the clone carrying this T cell receptor beta chain was seen many times. This sample's time point: patch test 2, 6 weeks after DPC sensitization. Stated treatment: therapeutic diphenylcyclopropenone sensitization with weekly scalp DPC. One entry per CDR3 protein results from TCRdb running MiXCR on the RACE reads. The profile shows approximately 89,000 distinct CDR3 sequences, around 7% of them singletons. This sample was included in a study of human T cells and chemical hapten exposure. Study-level background: Diagnoses of alopecia areata, totalis or universalis occurred in mostly female patients.

Germline values: CDR1 SGHVS, CDR2 FQNEAQ. Trimming removed 5 bases from V and 0 bases from J; junction bases left unmatched: 12. The CDR3 totals 17 residues. This sequence joins TRBV7-8 and TRBJ2-7; 8 positions agree with TRBD2. This specimen was whole blood, taken in connection with sensitization to the hapten diphenylcyclopropenone (DPC). The sequence derives from a woman under 40 with alopecia areata. Some clones in this sample may be carry-over from other donors' samples. The CDR3: CASSPRVERGYSYEQYF. In nucleotides, the CDR3 is TGTGCCAGCAGCCCCCGAGTAGAGCGGGGGTACTCCTACGAGCAGTACTTC.